This TCR beta chain appears in the sequencing data of a study of blood T cell repertoires in COVID-19. This clone was observed a handful of times. CDR1 and CDR2 (germline): LGHDT, YNNKEL (reference sequence). The CDR3 totals 14 residues. V lost 1 base and J 6 bases, leaving 10 bases between the germline ends. The method was immunoSEQ multiplex PCR; TCRdb's version includes in-frame clones alone and lacks a portion of them. The data hold tens of thousands of clones, with approximately 80% observed a single time. The genes are TRBV3-1 (or the pseudogene TRBV3-2) and TRBJ1-5; maybe TRBD1 (6 bases). The sequence was collected from an elderly man with active or convalescent COVID-19. The sample consisted of peripheral blood. The DNA for the CDR3 is TGTGCCAGCAGCCAAGGTTCAGGGGCTCAGCCCCAGCATTTT. Translating gives CASSQGSGAQPQHF.